This TCR beta chain was sequenced for a study of Graves' ophthalmopathy and Graves' hyperthyroidism. This clonotype is labeled as medium-sized. Looked up from germline, CDR1 is DFQATT and CDR2 is SNEGSKA (reference sequence). The V end was cut by 6 bases, the J end by 0 bases, with 5 bases between. The CDR3 is 11 residues long. Using RNA transcripts, the TCR beta CDR3 regions were amplified. Second-round multiplex PCR followed a first-round RT-PCR using HTBI primers. Using its own MiXCR run on the multiplex PCR reads, TCRdb lists one record per CDR3 protein. The sample contains some 39,000 distinct CDR3 sequences, 50% of which appear only once. The source of the PBMCs was around 10 ml of fresh peripheral blood.

Sequences were obtained from peripheral blood. This TCR was sampled from an adult woman with stable Graves' hyperthyroidism. The chain links TRBV20-1 to TRBJ2-5; D is undetermined. CDR3 DNA: TGCAGTGCGCAGTACCAAGAGACCCAGTACTTC. Encoded protein: CSAQYQETQYF.